This T cell receptor beta chain emerged from a study of T cells after yellow fever vaccination. Study-wide findings and caveats: Relatively few clonotypes were ones that appeared in both CD4 and CD8 compartments. Contamination of FACS-sorted repertoires by abundant clonotypes from the bulk population could occur.

Worth noting for this clonotype: What it binds is not known.

As TCR cDNA was made by 5'RACE template switching, a universal primer site and UMIs were added. MiXCR was run by TCRdb on the 5' RACE reads, yielding one entry per CDR3 protein. The sample records hundreds of thousands of distinct CDR3 sequences, roughly 12% being singletons. The sequencing used PBMCs, collected on the day of the yellow fever booster vaccination. The receptor was isolated from a man in his thirties or forties who received the YFV17D yellow fever vaccine.

Written as DNA, the CDR3 is TGTGCCTGGAACCCCGGAAGCAATCAGCCCCAGCATTTT. Translation: CAWNPGSNQPQHF. The chain is built from TRBV30 and TRBJ1-5; D call uncertain. The CDR3 is 13 amino acids. The germline gives CDR1 GTSNPN, CDR2 SVGIG (reference sequence). The V and J ends lost 4 bases and 1 base respectively, with 8 bases between them.